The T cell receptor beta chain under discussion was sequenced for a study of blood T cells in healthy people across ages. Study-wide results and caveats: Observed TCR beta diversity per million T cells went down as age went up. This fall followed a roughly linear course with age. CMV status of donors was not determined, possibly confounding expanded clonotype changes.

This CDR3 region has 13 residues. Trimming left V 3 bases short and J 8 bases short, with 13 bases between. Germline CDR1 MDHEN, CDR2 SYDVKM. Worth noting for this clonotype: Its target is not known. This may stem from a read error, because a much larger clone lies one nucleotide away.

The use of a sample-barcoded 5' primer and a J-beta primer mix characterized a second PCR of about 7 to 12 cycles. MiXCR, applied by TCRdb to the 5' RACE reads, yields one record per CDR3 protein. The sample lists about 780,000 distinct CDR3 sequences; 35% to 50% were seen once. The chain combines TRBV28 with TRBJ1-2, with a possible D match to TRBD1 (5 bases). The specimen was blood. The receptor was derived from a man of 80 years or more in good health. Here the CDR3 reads CASSLARVEGYTF. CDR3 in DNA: TGTGCCAGCAGTTTGGCCAGGGTGGAAGGCTACACCTTC.